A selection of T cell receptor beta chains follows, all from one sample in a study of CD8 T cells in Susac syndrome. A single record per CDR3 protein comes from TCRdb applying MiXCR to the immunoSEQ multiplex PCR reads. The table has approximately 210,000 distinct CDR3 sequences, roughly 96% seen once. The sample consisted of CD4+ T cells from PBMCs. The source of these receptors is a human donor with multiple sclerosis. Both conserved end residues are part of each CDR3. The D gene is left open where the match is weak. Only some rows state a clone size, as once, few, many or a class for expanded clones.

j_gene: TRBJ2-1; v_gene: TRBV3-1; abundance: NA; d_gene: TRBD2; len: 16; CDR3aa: CASSQVGTSGYNEQFF; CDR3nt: TGTGCCAGCAGCCAGGTCGGGACTAGCGGATACAATGAGCAGTTCTTC
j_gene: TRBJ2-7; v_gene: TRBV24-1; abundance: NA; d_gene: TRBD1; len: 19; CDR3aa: CATSDSAPNPGTDIYEQYF; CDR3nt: TGTGCCACCAGTGATTCTGCCCCGAACCCCGGGACAGACATCTACGAGCAGTACTTC
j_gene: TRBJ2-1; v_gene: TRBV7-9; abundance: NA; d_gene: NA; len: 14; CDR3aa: CASTGGPGYNEQFF; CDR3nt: TGTGCCAGCACCGGGGGGCCAGGATACAATGAGCAGTTCTTC
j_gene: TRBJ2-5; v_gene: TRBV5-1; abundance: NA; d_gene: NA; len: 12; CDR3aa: CASSYLEETQYF; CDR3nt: TGCGCCAGCAGTTACCTCGAAGAGACCCAGTACTTC
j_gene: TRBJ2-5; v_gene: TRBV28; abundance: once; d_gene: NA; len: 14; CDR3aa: CASSLPGAQETQYF; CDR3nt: TGTGCCAGCAGTTTACCAGGGGCACAGGAGACCCAGTACTTC
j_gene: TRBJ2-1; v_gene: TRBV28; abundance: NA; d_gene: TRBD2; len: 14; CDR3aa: CASSLLAGVGEQFF; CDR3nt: TGTGCCAGCAGTTTACTAGCGGGAGTAGGGGAGCAGTTCTTC
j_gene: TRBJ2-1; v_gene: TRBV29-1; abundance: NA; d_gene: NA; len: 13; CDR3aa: CSARALTYNEQFF; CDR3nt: TGCAGCGCTCGGGCTCTGACCTACAATGAGCAGTTCTTC
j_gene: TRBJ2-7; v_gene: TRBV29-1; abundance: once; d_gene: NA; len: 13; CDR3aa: CSASGDRAGEQYF; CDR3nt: TGCAGCGCGTCCGGTGACCGGGCCGGCGAGCAGTACTTC
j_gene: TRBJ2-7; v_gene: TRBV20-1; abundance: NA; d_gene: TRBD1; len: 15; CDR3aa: CSARDVGQGPYEQYF; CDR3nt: TGCAGTGCTAGAGATGTGGGACAGGGTCCCTACGAGCAGTACTTC
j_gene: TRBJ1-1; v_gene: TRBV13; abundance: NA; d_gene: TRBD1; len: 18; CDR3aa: CASSSRTGRRVRYTEAFF; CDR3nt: TGTGCCAGCAGCTCTCGGACAGGCCGACGGGTAAGGTACACTGAAGCTTTCTTT
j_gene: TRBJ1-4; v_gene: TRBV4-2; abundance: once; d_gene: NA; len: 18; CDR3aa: CASSQEHRRAAPNEKLFF; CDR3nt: TGTGCCAGCAGCCAAGAGCACCGAAGGGCAGCCCCTAATGAAAAACTGTTTTTT
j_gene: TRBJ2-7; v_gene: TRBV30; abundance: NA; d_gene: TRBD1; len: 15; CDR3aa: CAWRRTTGGTYEQYF; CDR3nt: TGTGCCTGGAGGAGGACGACAGGGGGAACCTACGAGCAGTACTTC
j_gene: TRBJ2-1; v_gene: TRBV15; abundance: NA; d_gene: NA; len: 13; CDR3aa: CATSSRYRDEQFF; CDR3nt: TGTGCCACCAGCAGCCGATACAGGGATGAGCAGTTCTTC
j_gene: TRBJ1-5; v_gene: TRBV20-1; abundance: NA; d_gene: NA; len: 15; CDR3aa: CSAQRAPLGNQPQHF; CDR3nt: TGCAGTGCACAGAGGGCCCCCCTGGGCAATCAGCCCCAGCATTTT
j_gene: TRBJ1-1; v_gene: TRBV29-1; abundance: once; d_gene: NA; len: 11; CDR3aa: CSGVKNTEAFF; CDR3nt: TGCAGCGGGGTCAAGAACACTGAAGCTTTCTTT
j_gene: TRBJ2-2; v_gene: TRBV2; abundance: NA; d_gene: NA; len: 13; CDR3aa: CASRRRNSGELFF; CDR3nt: TGTGCCAGCAGACGACGGAACTCCGGGGAGCTGTTTTTT
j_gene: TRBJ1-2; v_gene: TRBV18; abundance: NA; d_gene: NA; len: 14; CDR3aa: CASSPLGDHYGYTF; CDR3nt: TGTGCCAGCTCACCGCTTGGGGACCACTATGGCTACACCTTC
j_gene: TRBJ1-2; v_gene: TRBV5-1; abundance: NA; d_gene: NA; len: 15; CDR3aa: CASSLGDELNYGYTF; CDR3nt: TGCGCCAGCAGCTTGGGGGACGAACTTAACTATGGCTACACCTTC
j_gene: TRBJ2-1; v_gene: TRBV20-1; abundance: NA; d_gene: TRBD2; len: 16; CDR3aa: CSATTAGDVSYNEQFF; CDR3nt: TGCAGTGCTACCACAGCGGGAGATGTTTCCTACAATGAGCAGTTCTTC
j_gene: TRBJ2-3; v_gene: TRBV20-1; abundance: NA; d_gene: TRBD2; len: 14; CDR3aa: CSARGGTSGDTQYF; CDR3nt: TGCAGTGCTAGAGGTGGGACTAGTGGTGATACGCAGTATTTT
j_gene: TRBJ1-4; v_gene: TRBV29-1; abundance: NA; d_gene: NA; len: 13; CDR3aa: CSVRQGTNEKLFF; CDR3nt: TGCAGCGTTCGTCAGGGAACTAATGAAAAACTGTTTTTT
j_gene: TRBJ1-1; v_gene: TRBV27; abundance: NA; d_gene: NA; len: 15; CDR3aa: CASTPTAGRVTEAFF; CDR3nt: TGTGCCAGCACCCCAACCGCGGGGAGAGTCACTGAAGCTTTCTTT
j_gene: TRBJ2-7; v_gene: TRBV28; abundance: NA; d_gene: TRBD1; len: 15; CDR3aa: CASSSWDRPSYEQYF; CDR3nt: TGTGCCAGCAGTTCATGGGACAGACCCTCCTACGAGCAGTACTTC
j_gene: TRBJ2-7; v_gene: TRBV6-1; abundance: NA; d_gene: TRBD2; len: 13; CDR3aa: CASGLAGPYEQYF; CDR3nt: TGTGCCAGCGGACTAGCCGGCCCCTACGAGCAGTACTTC
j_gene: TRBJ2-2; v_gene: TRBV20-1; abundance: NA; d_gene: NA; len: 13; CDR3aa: CSAPWGATGELFF; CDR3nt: TGCAGTGCTCCTTGGGGGGCGACCGGGGAGCTGTTTTTT
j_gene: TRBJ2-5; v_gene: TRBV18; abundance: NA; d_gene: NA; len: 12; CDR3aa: CASSPYTETQYF; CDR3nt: TGTGCCAGCTCACCATATACCGAGACCCAGTACTTC
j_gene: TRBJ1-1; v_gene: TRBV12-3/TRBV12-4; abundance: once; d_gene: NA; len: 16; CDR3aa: CASSPLGPLMNTEAFF; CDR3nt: TGTGCCAGCAGCCCCCTGGGGCCTCTAATGAACACTGAAGCTTTCTTT
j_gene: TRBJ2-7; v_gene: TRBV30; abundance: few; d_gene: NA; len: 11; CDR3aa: CAWRFAGEQYF; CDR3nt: TGTGCCTGGAGATTTGCGGGCGAGCAGTACTTC
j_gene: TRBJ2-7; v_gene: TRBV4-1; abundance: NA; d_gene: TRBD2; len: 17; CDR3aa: CASSHPAASGRTYEQYF; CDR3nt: TGCGCCAGCAGCCACCCCGCCGCTAGCGGGAGGACCTACGAGCAGTACTTC
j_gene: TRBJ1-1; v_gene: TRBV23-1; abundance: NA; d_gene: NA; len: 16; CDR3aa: CASSQFRTGSDTEAFF; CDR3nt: TGCGCCAGCAGTCAGTTCCGAACAGGGTCTGACACTGAAGCTTTCTTT
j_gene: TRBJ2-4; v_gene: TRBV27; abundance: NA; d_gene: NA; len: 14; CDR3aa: CASSPLLAKNIQYF; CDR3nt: TGTGCCAGCAGCCCATTACTAGCCAAAAACATTCAGTACTTC
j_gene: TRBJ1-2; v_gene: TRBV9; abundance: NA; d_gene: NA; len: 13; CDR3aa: CASSTGTPYGYTF; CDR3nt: TGTGCCAGCAGCACTGGGACGCCGTATGGCTACACCTTC
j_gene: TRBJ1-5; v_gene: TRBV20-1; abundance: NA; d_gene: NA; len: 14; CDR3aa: CSAPTAYSNQPQHF; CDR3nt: TGCAGTGCTCCGACAGCTTATAGCAATCAGCCCCAGCATTTT
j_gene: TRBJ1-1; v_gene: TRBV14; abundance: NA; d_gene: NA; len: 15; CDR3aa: CASSQDQGWNTEAFF; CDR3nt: TGTGCCAGCAGCCAAGATCAGGGGTGGAACACTGAAGCTTTCTTT
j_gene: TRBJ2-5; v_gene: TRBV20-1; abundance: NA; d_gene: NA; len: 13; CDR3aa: CSARMTGRETQYF; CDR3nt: TGCAGTGCTAGAATGACAGGGAGGGAGACCCAGTACTTC
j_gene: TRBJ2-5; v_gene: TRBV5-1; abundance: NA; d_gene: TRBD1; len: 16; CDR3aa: CASSLSGTGGQETQYF; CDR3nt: TGCGCCAGCAGCTTATCCGGGACAGGGGGCCAAGAGACCCAGTACTTC
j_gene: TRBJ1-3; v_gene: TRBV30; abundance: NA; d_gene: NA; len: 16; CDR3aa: CAWSRAGTNSGNTIYF; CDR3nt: TGTGCCTGGAGTAGGGCAGGGACCAACTCTGGAAACACCATATATTTT
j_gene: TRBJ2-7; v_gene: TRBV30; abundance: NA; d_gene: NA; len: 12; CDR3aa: CAWKSAPREQYF; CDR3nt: TGTGCCTGGAAGTCCGCTCCTAGGGAGCAGTACTTC
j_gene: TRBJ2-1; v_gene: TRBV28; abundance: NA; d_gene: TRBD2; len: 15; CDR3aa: CASRGAGGTYNEQFF; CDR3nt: TGTGCCAGCAGGGGAGCGGGAGGTACCTACAATGAGCAGTTCTTC
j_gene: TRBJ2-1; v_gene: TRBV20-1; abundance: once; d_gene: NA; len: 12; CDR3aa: CSATRSYNEQFF; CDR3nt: TGCAGTGCTACTCGTTCTTACAATGAGCAGTTCTTC
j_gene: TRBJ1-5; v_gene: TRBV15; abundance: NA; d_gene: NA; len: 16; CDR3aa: CATSRETGIRSQPQHF; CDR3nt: TGTGCCACCAGCAGAGAAACAGGGATCAGGAGTCAGCCCCAGCATTTT
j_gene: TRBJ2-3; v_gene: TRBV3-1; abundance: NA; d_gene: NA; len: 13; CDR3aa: CASSQGGGDTQYF; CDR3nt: TGTGCCAGCAGCCAGGGGGGTGGAGATACGCAGTATTTT
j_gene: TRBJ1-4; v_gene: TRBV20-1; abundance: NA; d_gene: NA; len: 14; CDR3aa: CSARVGGNVKKLFF; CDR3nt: TGCAGTGCTAGAGTGGGAGGGAACGTGAAGAAACTGTTTTTT
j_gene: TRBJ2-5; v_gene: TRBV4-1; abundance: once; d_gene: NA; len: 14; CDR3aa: CASSPMAARETQYF; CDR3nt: TGCGCCAGCAGCCCCATGGCCGCCCGGGAGACCCAGTACTTC